One TCR beta chain is described in this entry. The antigen is not known. This entry comes from a study of Tregs in tolerant kidney transplant recipients. As for the study in general: Related graft donors supplied nonmyeloablative bone marrow transplants, and mixed chimerism was transient.

Study-level points and caveats: Tolerant patients' donor-specific Tregs expanded beyond overall Tregs, suggesting antigen-driven growth. For some patients, primers changed over time, blocking nucleotide-level comparison.

TCRdb's copy holds only in-frame clones and misses some; the assay was immunoSEQ multiplex PCR. Of roughly 4,200 clones listed, 75% to 90% are singletons. Germline lookup yields CDR1 SNHLY and CDR2 FYNNEI. CDR3 length: 18 residues. Trimming cost V 4 bases and J 0 bases, with 22 bases left between them. The source was Tregs from blood, collected before the transplant. The chain is built from TRBV2 and TRBJ2-7; tentatively, D is TRBD2 (6 bases). This TCR was sampled from a human donor who received a combined kidney and bone marrow transplant. CDR3 region: CASSAVTRHYRGSYEQYF. CDR3 DNA sequence: TGTGCCAGCAGTGCGGTGACTAGACACTACCGGGGCTCCTACGAGCAGTACTTC.